This section outlines one TCR beta chain sequence together with its context. What it recognizes is unknown. The authors distributed each subset's genomic DNA evenly over several immunoSEQ plates. Repertoires were generated with immunoSEQ multiplex PCR, while TCRdb's copy carries only in-frame clones and drops some. The profile covers about 980,000 clones, with approximately 80% appearing a single time and about 1.5% taken by the ten largest. Naive CD45RA+ and memory CD45RA-negative subsets were split from CD4+ cells. The data were obtained in a study of shared clonotypes between healthy human individuals. Germline V gene sequence: CDR1 MDHEN, CDR2 SYDVKM. Deletions cut 5 bases from V and 8 bases from J, with 18 bases between. The CDR3 has 15 residues. General study points: A handful of donors showed sharing of approximately 5% of naive CD4 clonotypes. Naive subsets, compared against memory subsets, generally had larger estimated richness values.

The chain couples TRBV28 to TRBJ1-4, with D maybe TRBD1 (5 bases). This receptor was identified in a man aged 18 to 30 in good health. The sample was memory CD4+ T cells sorted from blood. The subset: CD45RA-negative fraction. In DNA, the CDR3 is TGTGCCAGCAGTACCCCCGGGACGATAGGAGAAAAACTGTTTTTT. Translated, it gives CASSTPGTIGEKLFF.